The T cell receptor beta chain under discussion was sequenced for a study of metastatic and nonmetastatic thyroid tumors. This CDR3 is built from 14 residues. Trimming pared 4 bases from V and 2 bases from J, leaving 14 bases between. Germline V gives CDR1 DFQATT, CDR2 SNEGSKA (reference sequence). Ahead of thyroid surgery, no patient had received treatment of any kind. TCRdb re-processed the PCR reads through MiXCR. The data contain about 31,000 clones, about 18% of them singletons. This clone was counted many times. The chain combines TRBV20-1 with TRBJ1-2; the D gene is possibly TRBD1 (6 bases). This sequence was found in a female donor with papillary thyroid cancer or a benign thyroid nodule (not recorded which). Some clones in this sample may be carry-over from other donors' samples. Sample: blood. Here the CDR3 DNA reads TGCAGTGCTACCCCCCAGGGGCAAAACTATGGCTACACCTTC. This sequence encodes CSATPQGQNYGYTF.